This entry is about one TCR beta chain. Antigen unknown. These data come from a study of quantifying T cell responses using KT2 cells. Overall study: Reverse transcription used primers in the TCR alpha and beta constant regions. Study outcomes and limitations: The number of KT2 alpha and beta sequences was a linear function of input KT2 cells. Even the lowest spike-in, about one KT2 cell per 100,000 PBMC, yielded detectable KT2 sequences. Very high KT2 spike-in numbers caused saturation in KT2 sequence detection.

The cDNA 3' end received a ligated oligonucleotide with a UMI. First-round PCR used three to four cycles and beta primers RC1.1 and RC1.2 covering TRBC1 and TRBC2. TCRdb itself ran the UMI-ligation and nested PCR reads through MiXCR, one entry per CDR3 protein. The sample holds 40,000 to 50,000 distinct CDR3 sequences, about a sixth seen once. A range of KT2-to-PBMC ratios was made using fixed PBMC numbers. The V end was cut by 4 bases, the J end by 7 bases, with 17 bases between. The CDR3 contains 15 residues. The germline CDR1 and CDR2 sequences are GTSNPN and SVGIG (reference sequence). The chain carries TRBV30 and TRBJ1-6; D is possibly TRBD1 (5 bases). The clonotype comes from a human donor. Input material: PBMCs spiked with cells of the T cell clone KT2. The DNA for the CDR3 is TGTGCCTGGACAGGGACGGTGGGCGGCAATTCACCCCTCCACTTT. The encoded protein is CAWTGTVGGNSPLHF.